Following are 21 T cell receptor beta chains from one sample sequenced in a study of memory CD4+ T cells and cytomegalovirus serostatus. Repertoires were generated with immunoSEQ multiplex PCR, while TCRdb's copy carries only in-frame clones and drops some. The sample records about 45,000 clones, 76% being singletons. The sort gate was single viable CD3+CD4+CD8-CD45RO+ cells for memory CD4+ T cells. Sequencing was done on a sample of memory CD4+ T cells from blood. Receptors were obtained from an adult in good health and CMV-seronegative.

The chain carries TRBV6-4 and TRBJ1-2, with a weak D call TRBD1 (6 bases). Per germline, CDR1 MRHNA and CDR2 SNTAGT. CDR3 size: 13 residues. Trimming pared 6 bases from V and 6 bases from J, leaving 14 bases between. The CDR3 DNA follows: TGTGCCAGCAGCACAGGGTTGTGGGATGGCTACACCTTC. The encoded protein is CASSTGLWDGYTF.

CDR3 DNA: TGTGCCAGCCCCGGGACCCCTCTCTCTGGGGCCAACGTCCTGACTTTC. It translates to CASPGTPLSGANVLTF. The V and J genes are TRBV2 and TRBJ2-6, with D possibly called TRBD1 or TRBD2 (5 bases each). Trimming removed 8 bases from V and 0 bases from J, with 14 bases in between. The CDR3 runs 16 residues. Germline loops: CDR1 SNHLY, CDR2 FYNNEI.

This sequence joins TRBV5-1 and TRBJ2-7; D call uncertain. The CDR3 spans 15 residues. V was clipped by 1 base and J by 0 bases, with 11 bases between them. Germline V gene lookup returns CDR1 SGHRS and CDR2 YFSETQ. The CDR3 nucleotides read TGCGCCAGCAGCTTGAGGGCAGAACTCTCCTACGAGCAGTACTTC. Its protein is CASSLRAELSYEQYF.

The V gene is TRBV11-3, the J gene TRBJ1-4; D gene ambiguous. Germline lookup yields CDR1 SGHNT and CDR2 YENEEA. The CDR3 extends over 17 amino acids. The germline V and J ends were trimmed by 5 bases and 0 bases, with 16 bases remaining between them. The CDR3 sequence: CASSPKMNTATNEKLFF. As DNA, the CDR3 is TGTGCCAGCAGCCCAAAAATGAACACGGCAACTAATGAAAAACTGTTTTTT.

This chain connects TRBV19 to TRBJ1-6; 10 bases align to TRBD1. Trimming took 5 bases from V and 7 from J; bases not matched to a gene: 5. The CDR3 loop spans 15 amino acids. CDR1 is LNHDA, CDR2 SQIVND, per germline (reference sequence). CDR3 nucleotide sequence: TGTGCCAGTAGTTATCGACAGGGGGCAAATTCACCCCTCCACTTT. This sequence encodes CASSYRQGANSPLHF. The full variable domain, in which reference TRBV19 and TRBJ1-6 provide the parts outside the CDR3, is DGGITQSPKYLFRKEGQNVTLSCEQNLNHDAMYWYRQDPGQGLRLIYYSQIVNDFQKGDIAEGYSVSREKKESFPLTVTSAQKNPTAFYLCASSYRQGANSPLHFGNGTRLTVT.

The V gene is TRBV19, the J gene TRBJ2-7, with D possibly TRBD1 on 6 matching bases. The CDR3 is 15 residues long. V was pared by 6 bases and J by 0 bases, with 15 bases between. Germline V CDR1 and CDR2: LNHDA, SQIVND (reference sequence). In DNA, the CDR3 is TGTGCCAGTAGGCAGGACAGCACTCACTCCTACGAGCAGTACTTC. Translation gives CASRQDSTHSYEQYF. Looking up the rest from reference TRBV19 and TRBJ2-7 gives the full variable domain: DGGITQSPKYLFRKEGQNVTLSCEQNLNHDAMYWYRQDPGQGLRLIYYSQIVNDFQKGDIAEGYSVSREKKESFPLTVTSAQKNPTAFYLCASRQDSTHSYEQYFGPGTRLTVT.

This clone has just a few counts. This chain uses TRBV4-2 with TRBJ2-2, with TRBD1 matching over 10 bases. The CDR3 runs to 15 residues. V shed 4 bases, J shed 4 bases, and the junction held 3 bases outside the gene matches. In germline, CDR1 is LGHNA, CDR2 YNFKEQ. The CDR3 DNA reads TGTGCCAGCAGCCGAAGACAGGGGGCCACCGGGGAGCTGTTTTTT. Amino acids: CASSRRQGATGELFF.

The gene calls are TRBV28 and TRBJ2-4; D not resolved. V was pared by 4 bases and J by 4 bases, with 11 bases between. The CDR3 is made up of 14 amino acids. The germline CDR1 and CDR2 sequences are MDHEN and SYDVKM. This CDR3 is CASSSQGLKNIQYF. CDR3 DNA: TGTGCCAGCAGTTCACAAGGTTTGAAAAACATTCAGTACTTC.

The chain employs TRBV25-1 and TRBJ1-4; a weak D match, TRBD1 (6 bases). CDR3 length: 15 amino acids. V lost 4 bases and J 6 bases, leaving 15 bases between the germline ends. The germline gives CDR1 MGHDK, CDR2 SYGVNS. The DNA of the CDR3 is TGTGCCAGCAGTGGCAGGGGAGGGGGTCATGAAAAACTGTTTTTT. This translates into CASSGRGGGHEKLFF.

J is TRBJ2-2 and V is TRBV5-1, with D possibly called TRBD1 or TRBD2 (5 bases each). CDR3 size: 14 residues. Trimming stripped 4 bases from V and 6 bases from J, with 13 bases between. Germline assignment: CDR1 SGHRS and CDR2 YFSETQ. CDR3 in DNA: TGCGCCAGCAGCCCCATCGGGGACGCCGGGGAGCTGTTTTTT. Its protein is CASSPIGDAGELFF.

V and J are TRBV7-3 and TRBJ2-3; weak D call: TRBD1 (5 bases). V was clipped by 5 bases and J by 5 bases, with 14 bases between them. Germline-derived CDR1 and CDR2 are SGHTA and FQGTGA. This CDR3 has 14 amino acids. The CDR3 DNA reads TGTGCCAGCAGCCCTACTTCACAGGAAGATACGCAGTATTTT. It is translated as CASSPTSQEDTQYF.

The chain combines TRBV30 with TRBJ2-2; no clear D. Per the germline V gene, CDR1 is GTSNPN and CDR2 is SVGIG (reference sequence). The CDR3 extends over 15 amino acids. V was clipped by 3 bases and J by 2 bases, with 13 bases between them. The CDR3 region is CAWRNFGGNTGELFF. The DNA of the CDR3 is TGTGCCTGGAGAAACTTTGGCGGAAACACCGGGGAGCTGTTTTTT. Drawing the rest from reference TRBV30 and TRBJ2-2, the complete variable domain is SQTIHQWPATLVQPVGSPLSLECTVEGTSNPNLYWYRQAAGRGLQLLFYSVGIGQISSEVPQNLSASRPQDRQFILSSKKLLLSDSGFYLCAWRNFGGNTGELFFGEGSRLTVL.

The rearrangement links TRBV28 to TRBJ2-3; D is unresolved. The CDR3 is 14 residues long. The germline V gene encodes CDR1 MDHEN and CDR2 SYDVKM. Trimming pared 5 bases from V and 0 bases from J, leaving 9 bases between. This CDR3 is CASSGPSSTDTQYF. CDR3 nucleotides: TGTGCCAGCAGTGGACCCTCTAGCACAGATACGCAGTATTTT.

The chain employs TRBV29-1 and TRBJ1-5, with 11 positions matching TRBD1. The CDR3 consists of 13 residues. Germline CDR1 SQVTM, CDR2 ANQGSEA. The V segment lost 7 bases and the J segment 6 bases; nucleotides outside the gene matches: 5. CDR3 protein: CSGGQGVGQPQHF. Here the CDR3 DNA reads TGCAGCGGGGGACAGGGGGTAGGTCAGCCCCAGCATTTT.

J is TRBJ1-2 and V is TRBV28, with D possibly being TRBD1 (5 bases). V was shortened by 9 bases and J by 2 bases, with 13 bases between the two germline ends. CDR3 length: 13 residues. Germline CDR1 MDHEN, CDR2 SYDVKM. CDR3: CASLSEGNYGYTF. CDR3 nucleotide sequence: TGTGCCAGTCTTTCGGAGGGGAACTATGGCTACACCTTC.

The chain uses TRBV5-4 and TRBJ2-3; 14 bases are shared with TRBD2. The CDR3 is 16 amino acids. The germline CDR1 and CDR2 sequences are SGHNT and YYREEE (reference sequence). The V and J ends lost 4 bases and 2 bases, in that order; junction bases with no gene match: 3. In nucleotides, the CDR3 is TGTGCCAGCAGCGGACTAGCGGGGGGATACACAGATACGCAGTATTTT. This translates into CASSGLAGGYTDTQYF.

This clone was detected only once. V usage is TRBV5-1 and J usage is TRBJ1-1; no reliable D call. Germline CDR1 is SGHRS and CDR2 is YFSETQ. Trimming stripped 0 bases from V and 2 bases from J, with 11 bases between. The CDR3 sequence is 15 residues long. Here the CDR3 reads CASSLGPGYNTEAFF. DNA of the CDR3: TGCGCCAGCAGCTTGGGTCCGGGGTACAACACTGAAGCTTTCTTT.

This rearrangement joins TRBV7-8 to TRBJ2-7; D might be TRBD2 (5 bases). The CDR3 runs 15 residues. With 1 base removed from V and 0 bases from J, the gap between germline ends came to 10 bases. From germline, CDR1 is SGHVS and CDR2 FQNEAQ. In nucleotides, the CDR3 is TGTGCCAGCAGCTTAGAAGCGGAATTCTCCTACGAGCAGTACTTC. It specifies CASSLEAEFSYEQYF.

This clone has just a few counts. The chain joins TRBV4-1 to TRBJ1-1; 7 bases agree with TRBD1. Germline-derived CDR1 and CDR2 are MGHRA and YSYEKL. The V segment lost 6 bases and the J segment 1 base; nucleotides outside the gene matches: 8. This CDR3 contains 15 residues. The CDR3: CASSLDRARNTEAFF. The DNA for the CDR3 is TGCGCCAGCAGTCTCGACAGGGCCCGGAACACTGAAGCTTTCTTT.

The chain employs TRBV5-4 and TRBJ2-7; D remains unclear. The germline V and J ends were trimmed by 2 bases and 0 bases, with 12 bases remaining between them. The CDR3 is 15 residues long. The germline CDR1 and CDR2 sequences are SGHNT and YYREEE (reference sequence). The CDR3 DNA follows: TGTGCCAGCAGCTTCGGCCCTTTAGGCTCCTACGAGCAGTACTTC. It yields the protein CASSFGPLGSYEQYF.

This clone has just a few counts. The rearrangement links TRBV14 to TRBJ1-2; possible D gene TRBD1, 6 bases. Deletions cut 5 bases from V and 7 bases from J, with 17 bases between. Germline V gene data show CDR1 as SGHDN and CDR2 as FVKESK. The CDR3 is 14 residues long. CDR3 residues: CASSALGGAGGYTF. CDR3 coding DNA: TGTGCCAGCAGCGCGCTGGGGGGCGCGGGTGGCTACACCTTC.